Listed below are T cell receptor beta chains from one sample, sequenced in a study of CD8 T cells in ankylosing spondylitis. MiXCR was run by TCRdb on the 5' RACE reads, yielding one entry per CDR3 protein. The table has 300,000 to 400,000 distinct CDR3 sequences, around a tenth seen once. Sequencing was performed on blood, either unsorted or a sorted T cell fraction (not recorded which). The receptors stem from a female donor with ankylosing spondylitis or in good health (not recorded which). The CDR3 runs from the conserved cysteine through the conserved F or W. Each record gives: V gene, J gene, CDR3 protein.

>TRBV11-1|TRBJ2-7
CASSPALRWLVEQYF
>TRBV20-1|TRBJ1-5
CSARAGQGSQPQHF
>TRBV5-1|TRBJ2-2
CASSPFLAGVNTGELFF
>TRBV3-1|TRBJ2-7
CASSQDGTALYEQYF
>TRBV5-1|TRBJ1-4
CASSLETGHNEKLFF
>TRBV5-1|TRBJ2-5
CASSYTPEETQYF
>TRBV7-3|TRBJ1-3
CASSLTGAYSGNTIYF
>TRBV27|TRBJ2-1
CASSFGTGGNEQFF
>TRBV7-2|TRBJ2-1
CASSLVEGRYNEQFF
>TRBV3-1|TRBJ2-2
CASSPDLVPNTGELFF
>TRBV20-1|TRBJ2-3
CSAMIGDTDTQYF
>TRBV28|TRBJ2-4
CASFISGKNIQYF
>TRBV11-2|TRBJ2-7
CASSPMRGAYYEQYF
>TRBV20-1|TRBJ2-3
CSASRGASADTQYF
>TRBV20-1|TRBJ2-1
CSPGGASGYNEQFF
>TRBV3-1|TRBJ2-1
CASCKHVAGGSYNEQFF
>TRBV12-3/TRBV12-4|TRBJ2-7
CASSLRPGTTYEQYF
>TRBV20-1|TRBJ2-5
CSARLAGGETQYF
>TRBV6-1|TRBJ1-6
CASSEADLVGGSPLHF
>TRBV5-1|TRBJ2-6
CASFPKGAYSGANVLTF
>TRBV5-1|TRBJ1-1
CASSADTTGTEAFF
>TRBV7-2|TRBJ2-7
CASSLKPRAVEQYF
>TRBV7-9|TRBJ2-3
CASSSLTVAGSTDTQYF
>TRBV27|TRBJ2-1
CASSLYGTSGRKSYNEQFF
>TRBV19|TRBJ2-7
CASSTRDYTYEQYF
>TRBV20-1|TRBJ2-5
CSARDTGETQYF
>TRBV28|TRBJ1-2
CASSADRATGGYTF
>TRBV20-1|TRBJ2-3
CSAREGRVQYF
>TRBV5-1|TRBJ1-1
CASSRADSRNTEAFF
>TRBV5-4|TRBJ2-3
CASSFSGASTDTQYF
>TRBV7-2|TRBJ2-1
CASRPTSGTRYNEQFF
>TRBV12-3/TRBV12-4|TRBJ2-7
CASTSPGHGQYF
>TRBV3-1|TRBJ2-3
CASSLRQLGTDTQYF
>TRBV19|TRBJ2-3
CASITPSGGTTDTQYF
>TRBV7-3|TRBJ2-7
CASSLYGGAGYEQYF
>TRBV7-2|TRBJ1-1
CASSLVRGYTEAFF
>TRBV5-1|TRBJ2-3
CASSLGNTDTQYF
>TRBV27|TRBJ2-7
CASSSPALYEQYF
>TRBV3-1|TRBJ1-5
CTCSRGPRTGDSNQPQHF
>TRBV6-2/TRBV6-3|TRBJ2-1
CASSFRTSGRGDEQFF
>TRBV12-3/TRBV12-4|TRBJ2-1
CASSSRGSLNEQFF
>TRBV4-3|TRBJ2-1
CASSQVSGGTAGHNEQFF
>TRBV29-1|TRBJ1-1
CSGGGAENTEAFF
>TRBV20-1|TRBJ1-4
CRPDQGINEKLFF
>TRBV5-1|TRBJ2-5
CASSLESRGQETQYF
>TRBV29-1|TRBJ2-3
CSVDLTPSTDTQYF
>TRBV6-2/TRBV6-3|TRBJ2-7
CASSRTASYEQYF
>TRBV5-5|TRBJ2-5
CAGWGIGDTETQYF
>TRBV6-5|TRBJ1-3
CASSYSGGDGNTIYF
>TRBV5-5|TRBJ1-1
CASSLIRERTEAFF
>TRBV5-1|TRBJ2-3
CASSPHVGGGLTDTQYF
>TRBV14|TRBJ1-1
CASSQEPYTEAFF
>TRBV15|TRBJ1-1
CATSEGANTEAFF
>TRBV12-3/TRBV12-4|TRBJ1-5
CASSPTGNDQPQHF
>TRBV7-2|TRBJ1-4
CASSFFPRGKNEKLFF
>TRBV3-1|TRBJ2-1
CASSLPGQVYNEQFF
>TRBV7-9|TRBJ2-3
CASSVAGVWTDTQYF
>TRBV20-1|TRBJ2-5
CSASGGALETQYF
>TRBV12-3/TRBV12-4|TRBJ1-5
CASSYWDSNQPQHF
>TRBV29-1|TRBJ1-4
CSVGQGSEKLFF